The entry below describes one TCR beta chain. CDR1 and CDR2 from the germline V gene are GTSNPN and SVGIG (reference sequence). V lost 0 bases to trimming and J lost 4 bases, with 6 bases between them. The CDR3 sequence is 12 residues long. The data stem from a study of blood T cell repertoires in COVID-19. Study information: Specimens from acute and convalescent COVID-19 originated in the United States, Italy and Spain. T cells, B-cell-depleted T cells, or PBMCs supplied cDNA or gDNA.

In the study's own analysis: Reference gene primer amplification gave estimated nucleated cell counts. Generated by immunoSEQ multiplex PCR, the TCRdb table keeps only in-frame clones and is missing some. For V, J and clone size, that table is used; D and trimming come from the DNA. The data show approximately 130,000 clones, 70% to 90% seen once. The TCR comes from a woman aged 45 to 65 who had recovered from COVID-19. Sequenced material: peripheral blood. This rearrangement joins TRBV30 to TRBJ2-5, with D unclear. The CDR3 bases are TGTGCCTGGAGTGTTTTCGGAGAGACCCAGTACTTC. Residues: CAWSVFGETQYF.